The 12 T cell receptor beta chains below all came from one sample that was sequenced in a study of blood T cell repertoires in COVID-19. The data were produced by immunoSEQ multiplex PCR, yet TCRdb's version contains in-frame clones alone and is incomplete. The table has 250,000 to 300,000 clones, 70% to 90% seen once. Sequencing was performed on peripheral blood. These receptors were taken from a man aged 50-60 years with active or convalescent COVID-19.

The V and J genes are TRBV20-1 and TRBJ1-1; no clear D. The V gene lost 0 bases and the J gene lost 11 bases, with 10 bases spanning the gap. This CDR3 spans 11 amino acids. Germline loops: CDR1 DFQATT, CDR2 SNEGSKA (reference sequence). The CDR3: CSARDAGKAFF. The CDR3 DNA follows: TGCAGTGCTAGAGATGCAGGAAAGGCTTTCTTT.

The rearrangement joins TRBV23-1 to TRBJ2-1; D is perhaps TRBD1 (6 bases). TRBV23-1 is designated an ORF whose function remains uncertain. This CDR3 has 19 amino acids. V was pared by 6 bases and J by 3 bases, with 27 bases between. This CDR3 reads CASSPRWGHSPRVYNEQFF. In DNA form, the CDR3 reads TGCGCCAGCAGCCCCCGGTGGGGACACAGCCCCCGGGTCTACAATGAGCAGTTCTTC.

The genes are TRBV27 and TRBJ1-2; 7 positions agree with TRBD1. The trim removed 6 bases at V and 7 bases at J, leaving 8 bases unmatched. Germline-derived CDR1 and CDR2 are MNHEY and SMNVEV (reference sequence). This CDR3 is built from 13 residues. CDR3 in amino acids: CASSPGPGGGYTF. DNA for the CDR3: TGTGCCAGCAGCCCCGGTCCAGGGGGTGGCTACACCTTC.

The chain links TRBV5-1 to TRBJ1-1, with D unresolved. Germline lookup yields CDR1 SGHRS and CDR2 YFSETQ. This CDR3 contains 13 residues. V lost 1 base and J lost 7, with 11 bases in between. The CDR3 DNA reads TGCGCCAGCAGCTTGCGGGGTAACCATGAAGCTTTCTTT. Translating it yields CASSLRGNHEAFF.

The rearrangement uses TRBV28 and TRBJ2-1, with a weak D call TRBD2 (5 bases). This CDR3 contains 17 residues. Trimming removed 6 bases from V and 4 bases from J, with 22 bases in between. Germline V CDR1 and CDR2: MDHEN, SYDVKM. CDR3 region: CASSTPRRIGVYNEQFF. DNA for the CDR3: TGTGCCAGCAGCACCCCCCGGCGGATCGGGGTTTACAATGAGCAGTTCTTC.

This clone was detected ten times or more. The chain couples TRBV27 to TRBJ2-1, with D possibly being TRBD2 (5 bases). V was shortened by 2 bases and J by 6 bases, with 11 bases between the two germline ends. From germline, CDR1 is MNHEY and CDR2 SMNVEV (reference sequence). CDR3 length: 14 residues. CDR3 residues: CASSLKGLGNEQFF. The CDR3 coding sequence is TGTGCCAGCAGTTTAAAAGGACTGGGCAATGAGCAGTTCTTC.

The V call is TRBV10-1, the J call TRBJ2-2, with D tentatively TRBD1 (5 bases). Germline-derived CDR1 and CDR2 are WNHNN and SYGVQD (reference sequence). Trimming cost V 6 bases and J 6 bases, with 8 bases left between them. The CDR3 sequence is 12 residues long. CDR3 region: CASRGPSGELFF. The CDR3 nucleotides are TGCGCCAGCAGGGGGCCCTCCGGGGAGCTGTTTTTT.

The J gene is TRBJ1-2, the V gene TRBV3-1 (or the pseudogene TRBV3-2); D unclear. V was pared by 5 bases and J by 4 bases, with 5 bases between. Germline V gene lookup returns CDR1 LGHDT and CDR2 YNNKEL (reference sequence). The CDR3 has 11 residues. CDR3 in DNA: TGTGCCAGCAGCTCGGTCTATGGCTACACCTTC. Translating gives CASSSVYGYTF.

This clone came up once. The chain combines TRBV7-8 with TRBJ2-2, with D possibly TRBD2 on 6 matching bases. V lost 0 bases and J 6 bases, leaving 11 bases between the germline ends. The CDR3 contains 15 residues. Germline V gene lookup returns CDR1 SGHVS and CDR2 FQNEAQ. Here the CDR3 DNA reads TGTGCCAGCAGCTTAGCGCGGGATCTGTCCGGGGAGCTGTTTTTT. Its protein is CASSLARDLSGELFF.

V usage is TRBV7-2 and J usage is TRBJ1-6, with 7 bases aligning to TRBD1. CDR1 SGHTA and CDR2 FQGNSA come from the germline V gene. With V trimmed by 4 bases and J by 11 bases, 11 bases remained unmatched. The CDR3 loop spans 15 amino acids. The CDR3 reads CASSSDGGQIPPLHF. The CDR3 bases are TGTGCCAGCAGCTCGGATGGGGGACAGATTCCACCCCTCCACTTT.

V is TRBV5-1 and J is TRBJ1-1, with 10 positions matching TRBD1. CDR1 SGHRS and CDR2 YFSETQ come from the germline V gene. The CDR3 is 17 residues long. V shed 0 bases, J shed 1 base, and the junction held 6 bases outside the gene matches. The CDR3 here is CASSLGADRGTNTEAFF. The CDR3 bases are TGCGCCAGCAGCTTGGGAGCGGACAGGGGGACGAACACTGAAGCTTTCTTT.

V and J are TRBV10-3 and TRBJ1-3; D remains unclear. Trimming took 11 bases from V and 0 from J, leaving 8 bases between them. Per germline, CDR1 ENHRY and CDR2 SYGVKD. There are 12 residues in the CDR3. Here the CDR3 DNA reads TGTGCCGTCACGTACTCTGGAAACACCATATATTTT. Translated, it gives CAVTYSGNTIYF.